Here is one T cell receptor beta chain with its context. Germline values: CDR1 LGHNA, CDR2 YSLEER. The CDR3 extends over 16 amino acids. Trimming at V came to 2 bases and at J to 2 bases, leaving 7 bases not matched to a gene. The PCR ran on 60 Vbeta and 13 Jbeta primers. Repertoires were generated with immunoSEQ multiplex PCR, while TCRdb's copy carries only in-frame clones and drops some. This sample's clone table lists about 99,000 clones. This sample stems from a study of cytomegalovirus exposure and HLA in healthy donors. Specimen: PBMCs. This chain connects TRBV4-3 to TRBJ2-7; 9 bases map to TRBD1. The clonotype was recovered from a man aged 40-50 years in good health and CMV-seronegative. CDR3 sequence reads: CASSQNPGQGPYEQYF. Here the CDR3 DNA reads TGCGCCAGCAGCCAAAATCCGGGACAGGGCCCCTACGAGCAGTACTTC.